These T cell receptor beta chains were read from a single sample in a study of T-cell memory formation after mild COVID-19. TCRdb processed the 5' RACE reads anew with MiXCR; each CDR3 protein has one entry. The sample holds around 7,000 distinct CDR3 sequences, under 40% seen once. The sample was PBMCs or a T cell subset sorted from them (not recorded which). The receptors come from an adult woman who had mild COVID-19 (a few samples of this study predate the infection). Cell type and time point are not known. Both conserved end residues are part of each CDR3.

TRBV4-3	TRBJ1-2	16	CASSHLGSGSNYGYTF
TRBV12-3/TRBV12-4	TRBJ1-2	15	CASSLISLANYGYTF
TRBV29-1	TRBJ1-2	14	CSVEEDEGVNGYTF
TRBV5-1	TRBJ2-3	11	CASSLTDTQYF
TRBV3-1	TRBJ2-5	12	CASSQDRETQYF
TRBV5-1	NA	13	CASSSGRQETQYF
TRBV5-1	TRBJ2-7	13	CASSLAWDHEQYF
TRBV20-1	TRBJ2-3	12	CSATASTDTQYF
TRBV5-1	TRBJ1-1	15	CASSLGVGENTEAFF
TRBV5-1	TRBJ2-5	16	CASSFRGRSNQETQYF
TRBV9	TRBJ2-1	16	CASSFSGGVTYNEQFF
TRBV10-3	TRBJ1-1	12	CAISEPGEGAFF
TRBV7-6	TRBJ2-4	15	CASSLGAGFENIQYF
TRBV20-1	TRBJ2-7	13	CSALDRVLYEQYF
TRBV5-5	TRBJ2-7	12	CASSLRGPEQYF
TRBV5-1	TRBJ2-5	15	CASSFGTAESETQYF
TRBV7-9	TRBJ2-3	15	CASSLASAFGDTKYF
TRBV7-9	TRBJ1-1	14	CASSFTGANTEAFF
TRBV25-1	TRBJ2-7	15	CASSEVDGIDYEQYF
TRBV29-1	TRBJ1-1	16	CSVEDPVRRMNTEAFF
TRBV9	TRBJ1-2	15	CASSVGLAHNYGYTF
TRBV19	TRBJ1-5	15	CASKGQVRGNQPQHF
TRBV7-9	TRBJ1-3	15	CASSLGRYSGNTIYF
TRBV6-2/TRBV6-3	TRBJ2-7	14	CASSRTSGRDEQYF
TRBV27	TRBJ2-2	15	CASSWAPAVTGELFF
TRBV7-9	TRBJ1-2	15	CASSPGVQQAYGYTF
TRBV24-1	TRBJ2-7	14	CATSDRHRVYEQYF
TRBV12-3/TRBV12-4	TRBJ1-2	15	CASSLVRQGEGGYTF
TRBV6-2/TRBV6-3	TRBJ1-2	14	CASSDDRAPYGYTF
TRBV5-1	TRBJ2-3	14	CASSLVPGTDTQYF
TRBV7-6	TRBJ1-1	14	CASSLGGEDTEAFF
TRBV2	TRBJ2-5	15	CASRDPGQARETQYF
TRBV6-2/TRBV6-3	TRBJ1-1	16	CASSSPRTGWDTEAFF
TRBV13	TRBJ2-5	14	CASSSRDGKETQYF
TRBV12-3/TRBV12-4	TRBJ2-1	16	CASSLTSGRSYNEQFF
TRBV12-3/TRBV12-4	TRBJ1-1	15	CASSFRRTGDTEAFF
TRBV6-5	TRBJ1-2	13	CASSYSGNYGYTF
TRBV20-1	TRBJ2-5	16	CSARPTDRPKVETQYF
TRBV4-3	TRBJ2-5	16	CASSQVYPGGKETQYF
TRBV12-3/TRBV12-4	TRBJ2-1	15	CASIASEVPYNEQFF
TRBV2	TRBJ2-7	18	CASSGVGGGVQYPYEQYF
TRBV27	TRBJ2-5	17	CASSREVVAGGLETQYF
TRBV7-9	TRBJ2-3	17	CASSLGTSGSYTDTQYF
TRBV9	TRBJ2-1	17	CASSVGTSGDPYNEQFF
TRBV27	TRBJ2-1	15	CASSLGSGRYNEQFF
TRBV9	TRBJ2-1	14	CASSSSLSYNEQFF
TRBV24-1	TRBJ2-2	13	CATAGDDTGELFF
TRBV7-9	TRBJ2-7	17	CASSLATLAGDSYEQYF
TRBV7-8	TRBJ2-3	16	CASSSLGFGGLDTQYF
TRBV6-5	TRBJ1-2	14	CASSYSGTGSGYTF
TRBV12-3/TRBV12-4	TRBJ2-3	15	CASSVSGSQPYTQYF
TRBV12-3/TRBV12-4	TRBJ1-6	15	CASSLSDTINSPLHF
TRBV6-5	TRBJ2-1	15	CASSYSAEDYNEQFF
TRBV7-6	TRBJ1-1	13	CASSSQGATEAFF
TRBV27	TRBJ1-6	17	CASSFLRGSSYNSPLHF